This T cell receptor beta chain was profiled in a study of blood T cell repertoires in COVID-19 (dated by TCRdb to the early 2020s). A note on the overall study: The collaborator samples originated in the United States, Italy and Spain and spanned the acute and convalescent phases of COVID-19. The material from the prospective study consisted of cDNA or gDNA derived from T cells, B-cell-depleted T cells, or PBMCs. The dataset comprised deeply sampled blood TCRbeta repertoires from subjects exposed to, actively infected with, or recovered from COVID-19. The repertoires were made available in a free public database intended to serve as a resource for research on the immune response to SARS-CoV-2. Samples came from the ongoing ImmuneRACE study (first 160 participants) plus 1,254 subjects from 6 global collaborators. The sample metadata nearly always contained a de-identified subject ID, COVID-19 status, age in years and sex. Where available, HLA class I and class II types were taken from metadata supplied by the sample provider and were not determined by assay-based typing. What the study reported, not specific to this receptor: The amount of clinical and demographic metadata varied by source and participant and was provided uncurated.

TCRbeta CDR3 regions were amplified from genomic DNA using the immunoSEQ Assay, a bias-controlled multiplex PCR. Regarding the original processing steps: Within the assay, amplification of reference gene primers was used to estimate how many nucleated cells each sample contained. To quantify the absolute abundance of each unique TCRbeta CDR3 rearrangement, sequence reads were collapsed and filtered. For each sample, productive Simpson clonality was calculated as the square root of Simpson's diversity index across productive rearrangements. TCRdb retrieved this table from immuneACCESS and kept in-frame rearrangements only. Not all clones are present; in checked studies, unresolved V genes account for under half, and no reason is known for the remainder. V and J calls and clone size are given by that table; D and trimming were obtained from the DNA. In this sample the table shows 250,000 to 300,000 clones, roughly 87% of which occur a single time. 1% of the sample goes to the ten largest clones.

Participants in the prospective study were enrolled through a virtual design, were aged roughly 18 to 100 years, and lived in some 24 United States geographic areas. In the prospective study, cohorts were assigned on the basis of participant-reported clinical history obtained from a screening survey and a study questionnaire. ImmuneRACE Cohort 3 recovered participants were defined by two consecutive negative NP/OP PCR tests, healthcare professional clearance, or symptom resolution. In the prospective study, whole blood, serum and a nasopharyngeal or oropharyngeal swab were collected from each participant by mobile phlebotomists. Prospective study participants could optionally give additional blood draws and questionnaires over an approximately two-month period. Blood samples from the prospective study were shipped frozen or at room temperature prior to DNA extraction. V is clipped by 0 bases and J by 5 bases, and the sequence between their germline boundaries is 5 bases long. The CDR3 contains 12 residues, cysteine and phenylalanine counted. Of all the DNA, just the CDR3 is kept, 36 bases in frame from base 1. The germline V gene sets CDR1 to SGHRS and CDR2 to YFSETQ.

Regarding this clone: Its target antigen remains unknown. Per-base qualities were not stored, and no clone one base away is much larger.

This receptor chain uses TRBV5-1 and TRBJ1-1, with a weak D call of TRBD1 (5 bases match). The clonotype was recovered from a woman aged 25-40 years who had recovered from COVID-19. The sequencing input was PBMCs or T cells enriched from blood (not recorded which). The CDR3 region has the sequence CASSLGQTEAFF. The sequenced DNA: TGCGCCAGCAGCTTGGGACAGACTGAAGCTTTCTTT.